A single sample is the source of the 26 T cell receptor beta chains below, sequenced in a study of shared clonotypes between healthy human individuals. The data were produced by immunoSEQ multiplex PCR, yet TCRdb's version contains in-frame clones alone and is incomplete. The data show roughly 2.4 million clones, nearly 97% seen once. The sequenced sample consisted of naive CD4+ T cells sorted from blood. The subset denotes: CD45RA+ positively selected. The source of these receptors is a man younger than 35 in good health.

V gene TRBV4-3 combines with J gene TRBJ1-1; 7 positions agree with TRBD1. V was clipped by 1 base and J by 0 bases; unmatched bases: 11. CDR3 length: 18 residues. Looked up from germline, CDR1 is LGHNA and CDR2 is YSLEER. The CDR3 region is CASSQGPGTVSMNTEAFF. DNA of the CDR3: TGCGCCAGCAGCCAAGGGCCAGGGACAGTAAGTATGAACACTGAAGCTTTCTTT.

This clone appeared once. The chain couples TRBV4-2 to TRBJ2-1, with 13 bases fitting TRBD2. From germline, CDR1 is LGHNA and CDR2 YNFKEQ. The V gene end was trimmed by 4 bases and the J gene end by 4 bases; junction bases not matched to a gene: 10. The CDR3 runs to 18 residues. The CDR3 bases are TGTGCCAGCAGCCCCACTAGCGGGGGGGCTACCCCTTACAATGAGCAGTTCTTC. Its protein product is CASSPTSGGATPYNEQFF.

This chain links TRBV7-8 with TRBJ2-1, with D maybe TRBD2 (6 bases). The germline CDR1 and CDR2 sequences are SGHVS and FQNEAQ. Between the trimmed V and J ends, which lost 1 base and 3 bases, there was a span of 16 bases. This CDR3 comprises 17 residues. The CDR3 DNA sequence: TGTGCCAGCAGCTTAGGGACGGGACTGAGGCTCTACAATGAGCAGTTCTTC. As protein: CASSLGTGLRLYNEQFF.

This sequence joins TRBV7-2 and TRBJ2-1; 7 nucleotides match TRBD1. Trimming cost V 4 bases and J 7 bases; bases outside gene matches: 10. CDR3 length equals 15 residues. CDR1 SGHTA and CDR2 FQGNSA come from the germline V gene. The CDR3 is CASSSGKTGMNEQFF. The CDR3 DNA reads TGTGCCAGCAGCTCCGGGAAGACAGGGATGAATGAGCAGTTCTTC.

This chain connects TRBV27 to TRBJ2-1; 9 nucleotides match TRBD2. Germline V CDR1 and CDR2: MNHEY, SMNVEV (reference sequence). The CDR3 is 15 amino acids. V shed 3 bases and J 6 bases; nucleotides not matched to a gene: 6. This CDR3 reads CASSFWREGRNEQFF. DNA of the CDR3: TGTGCCAGCAGTTTTTGGCGGGAGGGCCGCAATGAGCAGTTCTTC.

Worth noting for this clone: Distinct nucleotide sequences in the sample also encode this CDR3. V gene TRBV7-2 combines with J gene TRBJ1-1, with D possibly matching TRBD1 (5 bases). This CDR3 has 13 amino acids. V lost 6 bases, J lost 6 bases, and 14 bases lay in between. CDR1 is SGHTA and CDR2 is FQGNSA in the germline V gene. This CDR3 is CASSFAGAAEAFF. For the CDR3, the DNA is TGTGCCAGCAGTTTCGCTGGGGCTGCTGAAGCTTTCTTT.

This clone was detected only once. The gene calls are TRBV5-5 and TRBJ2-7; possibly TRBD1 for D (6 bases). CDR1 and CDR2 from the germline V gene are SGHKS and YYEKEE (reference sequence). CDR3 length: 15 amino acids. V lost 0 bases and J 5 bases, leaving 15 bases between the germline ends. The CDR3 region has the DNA TGTGCCAGCAGCTTGGGCCAGGGGCTCACGCACGAGCAGTACTTC. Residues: CASSLGQGLTHEQYF.

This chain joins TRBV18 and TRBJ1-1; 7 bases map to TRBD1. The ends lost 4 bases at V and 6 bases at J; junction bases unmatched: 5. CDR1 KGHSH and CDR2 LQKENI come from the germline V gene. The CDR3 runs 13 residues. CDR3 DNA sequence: TGTGCCAGCTCACTCGACAGGGAAGCTGAAGCTTTCTTT. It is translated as CASSLDREAEAFF.

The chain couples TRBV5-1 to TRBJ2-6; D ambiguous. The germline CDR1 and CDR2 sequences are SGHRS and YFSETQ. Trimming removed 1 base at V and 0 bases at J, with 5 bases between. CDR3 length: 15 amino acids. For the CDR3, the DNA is TGCGCCAGCAGCTTGAAACCCTCTGGGGCCAACGTCCTGACTTTC. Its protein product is CASSLKPSGANVLTF. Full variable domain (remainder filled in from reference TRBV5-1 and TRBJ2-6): KAGVTQTPRYLIKTRGQQVTLSCSPISGHRSVSWYQQTPGQGLQFLFEYFSETQRNKGNFPGRFSGRQFSNSRSEMNVSTLELGDSALYLCASSLKPSGANVLTFGAGSRLTVL.

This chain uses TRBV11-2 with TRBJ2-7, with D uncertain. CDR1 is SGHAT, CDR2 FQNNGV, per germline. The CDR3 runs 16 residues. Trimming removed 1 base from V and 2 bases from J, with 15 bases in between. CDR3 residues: CASSLVVGSGTYEQYF. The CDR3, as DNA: TGTGCCAGCAGCTTAGTAGTGGGAAGTGGGACCTACGAGCAGTACTTC.

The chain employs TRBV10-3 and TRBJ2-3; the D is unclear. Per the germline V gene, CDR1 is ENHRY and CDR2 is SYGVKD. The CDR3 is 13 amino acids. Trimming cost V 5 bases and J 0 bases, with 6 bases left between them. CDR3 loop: CAISTLSTDTQYF. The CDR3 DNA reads TGTGCCATCAGTACGCTTAGCACAGATACGCAGTATTTT.

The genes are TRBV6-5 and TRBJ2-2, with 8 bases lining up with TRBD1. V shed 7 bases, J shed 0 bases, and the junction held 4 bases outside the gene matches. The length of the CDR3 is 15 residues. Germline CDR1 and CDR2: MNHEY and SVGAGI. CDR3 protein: CASTRTGPNTGELFF. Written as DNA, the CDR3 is TGTGCCAGCACCCGGACAGGGCCGAACACCGGGGAGCTGTTTTTT.

In nucleotides, the CDR3 is TGTGCCAGCAGTACGGGACTCCGCACAGATACGCAGTATTTT. Encoded protein: CASSTGLRTDTQYF. V gene TRBV27 combines with J gene TRBJ2-3, with D perhaps TRBD2 (6 bases). V lost 5 bases and J 1 base, leaving 10 bases between the germline ends. CDR3 length equals 14 residues. CDR1 and CDR2 from the germline V gene are MNHEY and SMNVEV (reference sequence).

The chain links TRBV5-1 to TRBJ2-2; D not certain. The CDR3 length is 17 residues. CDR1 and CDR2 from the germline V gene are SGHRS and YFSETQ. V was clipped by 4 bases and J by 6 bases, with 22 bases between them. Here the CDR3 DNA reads TGCGCCAGCAGCCCACAGTCCTCCCCTACCCTCGCCGGGGAGCTGTTTTTT. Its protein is CASSPQSSPTLAGELFF.

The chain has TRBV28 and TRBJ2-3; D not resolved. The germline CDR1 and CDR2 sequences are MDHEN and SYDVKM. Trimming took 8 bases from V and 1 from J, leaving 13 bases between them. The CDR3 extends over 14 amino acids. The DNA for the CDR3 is TGTGCCAGCGAAGAACAGAGCCGCACAGATACGCAGTATTTT. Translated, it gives CASEEQSRTDTQYF.

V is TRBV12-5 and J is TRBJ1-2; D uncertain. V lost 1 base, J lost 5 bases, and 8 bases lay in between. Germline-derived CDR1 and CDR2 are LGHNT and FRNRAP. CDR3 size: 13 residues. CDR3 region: CASGLDGLYGYTF. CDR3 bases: TGTGCTAGTGGTTTGGACGGATTGTATGGCTACACCTTC.

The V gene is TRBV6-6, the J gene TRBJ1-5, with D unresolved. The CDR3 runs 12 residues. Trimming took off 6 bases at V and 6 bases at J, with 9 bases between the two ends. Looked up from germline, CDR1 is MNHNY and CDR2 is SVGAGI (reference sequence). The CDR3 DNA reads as TGTGCCAGCAGAAACGCGGGTCAGCCCCAGCATTTT. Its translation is CASRNAGQPQHF.

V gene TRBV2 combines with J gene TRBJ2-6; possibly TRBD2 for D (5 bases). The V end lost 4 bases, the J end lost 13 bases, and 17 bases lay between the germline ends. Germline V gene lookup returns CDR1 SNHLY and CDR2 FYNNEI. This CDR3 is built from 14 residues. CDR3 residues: CASSGIGSVVVLTF. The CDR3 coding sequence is TGTGCCAGCAGTGGGATTGGGAGTGTGGTTGTCCTGACTTTC. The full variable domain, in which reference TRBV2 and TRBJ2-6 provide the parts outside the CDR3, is EPEVTQTPSHQVTQMGQEVILRCVPISNHLYFYWYRQILGQKVEFLVSFYNNEISEKSEIFDDQFSVERPDGSNFTLKIRSTKLEDSAMYFCASSGIGSVVVLTFGAGSRLTVL.

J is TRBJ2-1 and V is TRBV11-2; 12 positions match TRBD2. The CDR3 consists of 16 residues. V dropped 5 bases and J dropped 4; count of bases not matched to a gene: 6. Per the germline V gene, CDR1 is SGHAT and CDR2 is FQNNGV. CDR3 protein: CASSQQTSGSYNEQFF. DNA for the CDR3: TGTGCCAGCAGCCAGCAGACTAGCGGGAGTTACAATGAGCAGTTCTTC.

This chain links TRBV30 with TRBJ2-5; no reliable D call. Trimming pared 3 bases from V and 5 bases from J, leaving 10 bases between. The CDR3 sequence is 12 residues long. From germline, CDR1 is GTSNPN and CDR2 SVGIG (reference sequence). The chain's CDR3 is CAWSVALETQYF. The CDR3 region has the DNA TGTGCCTGGAGCGTAGCTTTGGAGACCCAGTACTTC.

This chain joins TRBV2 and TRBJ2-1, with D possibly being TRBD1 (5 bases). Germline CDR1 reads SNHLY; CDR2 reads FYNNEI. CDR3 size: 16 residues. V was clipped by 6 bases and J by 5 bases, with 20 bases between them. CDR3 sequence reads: CASRNKPFQGDNEQFF. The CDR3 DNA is TGTGCCAGCAGAAACAAACCCTTCCAAGGGGACAATGAGCAGTTCTTC. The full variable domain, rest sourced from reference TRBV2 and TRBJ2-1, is EPEVTQTPSHQVTQMGQEVILRCVPISNHLYFYWYRQILGQKVEFLVSFYNNEISEKSEIFDDQFSVERPDGSNFTLKIRSTKLEDSAMYFCASRNKPFQGDNEQFFGPGTRLTVL.

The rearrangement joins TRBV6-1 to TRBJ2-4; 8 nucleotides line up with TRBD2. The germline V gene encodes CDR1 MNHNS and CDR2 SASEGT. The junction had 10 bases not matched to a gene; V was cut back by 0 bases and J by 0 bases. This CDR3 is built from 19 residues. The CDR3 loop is CASSEAIAGLQLAKNIQYF. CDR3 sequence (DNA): TGTGCCAGCAGTGAAGCGATAGCGGGACTGCAACTAGCCAAAAACATTCAGTACTTC.

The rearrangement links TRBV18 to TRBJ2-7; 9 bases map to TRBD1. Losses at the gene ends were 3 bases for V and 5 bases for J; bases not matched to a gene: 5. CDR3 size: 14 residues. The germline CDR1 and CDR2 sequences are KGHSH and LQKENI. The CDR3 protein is CASSPGQGINEQYF. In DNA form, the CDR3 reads TGTGCCAGCTCACCGGGACAGGGTATAAACGAGCAGTACTTC.

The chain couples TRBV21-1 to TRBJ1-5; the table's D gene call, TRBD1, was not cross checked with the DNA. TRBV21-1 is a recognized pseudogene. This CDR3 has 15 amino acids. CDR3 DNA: TGTGCCAGCAACCTGAGGGTACAGGGCAGTCGGCCCCAGCATTTT. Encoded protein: CASNLRVQGSRPQHF.

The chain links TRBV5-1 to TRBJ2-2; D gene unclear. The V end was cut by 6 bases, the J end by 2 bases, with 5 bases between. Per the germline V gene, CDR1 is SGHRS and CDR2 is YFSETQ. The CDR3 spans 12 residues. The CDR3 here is CASKDNTGELFF. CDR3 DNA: TGCGCCAGCAAGGATAACACCGGGGAGCTGTTTTTT.

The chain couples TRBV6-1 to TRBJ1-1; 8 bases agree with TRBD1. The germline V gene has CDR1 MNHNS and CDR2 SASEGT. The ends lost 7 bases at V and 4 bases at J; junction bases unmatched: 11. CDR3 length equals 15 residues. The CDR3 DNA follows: TGTGCCAGCAACAGGGGGACGGTGCTGAGCACTGAAGCTTTCTTT. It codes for CASNRGTVLSTEAFF.